Each of the 24 T cell receptor beta chains below was sequenced from the same sample in a study of T-cell memory formation after mild COVID-19. TCRdb processed the 5' RACE reads anew with MiXCR; each CDR3 protein has one entry. The data show 350,000 to 500,000 distinct CDR3 sequences, with more than 15% seen just once and about a fifth held by the top ten. Sequencing input: PBMCs or a T cell subset sorted from them (not recorded which). The origin of the receptors is a man between 18 and 35 years old who had mild COVID-19 (a few samples of this study predate the infection). Cell type and time point are not known.

V and J are TRBV20-1 and TRBJ1-1; tentatively, D is TRBD1 (5 bases). V was pared by 2 bases and J by 8 bases, with 18 bases between. Germline V lookup: CDR1 DFQATT, CDR2 SNEGSKA (reference sequence). The CDR3 has 14 amino acids. The CDR3 loop is CSARQGSGAAEAFF. CDR3 DNA sequence: TGCAGTGCTAGACAGGGTAGTGGAGCCGCGGAAGCTTTCTTT.

In its sample, this clonotype was seen a few times. The chain couples TRBV4-1 to TRBJ1-5; D not resolved. Germline V gene lookup returns CDR1 MGHRA and CDR2 YSYEKL. The CDR3 is made up of 15 amino acids. Trimming pared 2 bases from V and 0 bases from J, leaving 8 bases between. The CDR3 here is CASSQRGGSNQPQHF. The CDR3 DNA follows: TGCGCCAGCAGCCAACGAGGCGGTAGCAATCAGCCCCAGCATTTT.

The chain employs TRBV9 and TRBJ2-3, with unresolved D. The ends were cut back, 0 bases at V and 3 bases at J, with 8 bases in the middle. This CDR3 spans 14 amino acids. Germline lookup yields CDR1 SGDLS and CDR2 YYNGEE. In DNA form, the CDR3 reads TGTGCCAGCAGCGTAGAGGGCAGGACAGATACGCAGTATTTT. Its translation is CASSVEGRTDTQYF.

This rearrangement joins TRBV12-3 or TRBV12-4 to TRBJ2-7, with 7 bases matching TRBD1. The CDR3 totals 16 residues. The ends lost 6 bases at V and 2 bases at J; junction bases unmatched: 13. CDR3 loop: CASRPPGSGTAYEQYV. CDR3 DNA: TGTGCCAGCAGACCACCGGGATCCGGGACAGCCTACGAGCAGTACGTC.

This clonotype has at least ten counts. This chain links TRBV12-3 or TRBV12-4 with TRBJ2-1, with TRBD2 identical over 9 bases. Trimming took 5 bases from V and 3 from J; bases not matched to a gene: 5. This CDR3 is built from 15 residues. CDR3 region: CASSDSGGYYNEQFF. The CDR3 nucleotides are TGTGCCAGCAGTGATAGCGGGGGTTACTACAATGAGCAGTTCTTC.

This sequence joins TRBV6-1 and TRBJ2-7; D perhaps matches TRBD1 (5 bases). The CDR3 spans 12 residues. Looked up from germline, CDR1 is MNHNS and CDR2 is SASEGT. V shed 8 bases and J shed 6 bases, with 14 bases lying between them. DNA for the CDR3: TGTGCCAGCGGCCGCCAGGGAACCGAGCAGTACTTC. Residues: CASGRQGTEQYF.

This clonotype occurred many times. The rearrangement uses TRBV12-3 or TRBV12-4 and TRBJ2-7, with 8 bases lining up with TRBD1. The CDR3 runs 19 residues. Trimming at V came to 6 bases and at J to 2 bases, leaving 21 bases not matched to a gene. CDR3 region: CASSHTGTGEIGSPYEQYF. CDR3 DNA: TGTGCCAGCAGCCATACCGGGACAGGTGAAATCGGGAGCCCCTACGAGCAGTACTTC.

This clonotype was seen a handful of times. V usage is TRBV5-1 and J usage is TRBJ1-4; possible D gene TRBD1, 5 bases. The V end lost 6 bases, the J end lost 5 bases, and 14 bases lay between the germline ends. This CDR3 has 14 amino acids. Germline CDR1 and CDR2: SGHRS and YFSETQ. CDR3 nucleotide sequence: TGCGCCAGCACCCGACCGGGGCAGAATGAAAAACTGTTTTTT. Amino acids: CASTRPGQNEKLFF.

The gene calls are TRBV5-4 and TRBJ1-6, with D perhaps matching TRBD1 (5 bases). The CDR3 has 16 amino acids. Trimming took 1 base from V and 0 from J, leaving 8 bases between them. The V gene's germline CDR1 is SGHNT and CDR2 YYREEE (reference sequence). The CDR3: CASSLNGGSYNSPLHF. DNA of the CDR3: TGTGCCAGCAGCTTGAACGGGGGCTCCTATAATTCACCCCTCCACTTT.

This clonotype was observed a few times. This chain connects TRBV5-1 to TRBJ2-1; 10 nucleotides match TRBD2. Per germline, CDR1 SGHRS and CDR2 YFSETQ. V was pared by 2 bases and J by 5 bases, with 7 bases of the junction left unmatched. CDR3 size: 16 residues. The CDR3 coding sequence is TGCGCCAGCAGCTTAATAGCGGGGGGCCCGGACAATGAGCAGTTCTTC. This gives the protein CASSLIAGGPDNEQFF.

The genes are TRBV5-4 and TRBJ1-2; TRBD1 might be the D (6 bases). CDR1 and CDR2 from the germline V gene are SGHNT and YYREEE (reference sequence). The CDR3 runs to 13 residues. With 2 bases removed from V and 10 bases from J, the gap between germline ends came to 15 bases. CDR3 coding DNA: TGTGCCAGCAGCTTTCAGACAGGCAAGGTCTACACCTTC. It encodes CASSFQTGKVYTF.

The chain carries TRBV6-5 and TRBJ1-2, with 10 bases aligning to TRBD1. This CDR3 contains 15 residues. After removal of 0 bases from V and 6 bases from J, the junction contained 4 bases not matched to a gene. The germline gives CDR1 MNHEY, CDR2 SVGAGI. The CDR3 region is CASSYSSTGGNGYTF. DNA for the CDR3: TGTGCCAGCAGTTACTCCTCGACAGGGGGCAATGGCTACACCTTC.

The chain employs TRBV19 and TRBJ2-7; no definite D call. Trimming took off 3 bases at V and 0 bases at J, with 6 bases between the two ends. The V gene's germline CDR1 is LNHDA and CDR2 SQIVND (reference sequence). The CDR3 covers 13 residues. The CDR3 DNA is TGTGCCAGTAGTATTTTGCCCTCCTACGAGCAGTACGTC. Its protein is CASSILPSYEQYV.

The chain combines TRBV6-5 with TRBJ1-4; D is possibly TRBD1 (5 bases). The CDR3 is made up of 16 amino acids. The germline CDR1 and CDR2 sequences are MNHEY and SVGAGI. V gave up 6 bases and J gave up 5 bases, with 19 bases separating them. CDR3 amino acids: CASRAARRDGNEKLFF. The CDR3 nucleotides read TGTGCCAGCAGAGCCGCACGCCGGGACGGAAATGAAAAACTGTTTTTT.

The rearrangement uses TRBV29-1 and TRBJ2-1, with D perhaps TRBD2 (6 bases). The CDR3 length is 13 residues. V dropped 4 bases and J dropped 11 bases, with 18 bases sitting between them. Germline lookup yields CDR1 SQVTM and CDR2 ANQGSEA. The CDR3 is CSVGEWLAGKQFF. DNA for the CDR3: TGCAGCGTTGGAGAATGGTTGGCGGGGAAGCAGTTCTTC.

The table lists this clonotype with a few counts. The CDR3 here is CASSSQAGSTDTQYF. For the CDR3, the DNA is TGTGCCAGCAGCTCCCAAGCGGGGAGCACAGATACGCAGTATTTT. The chain combines TRBV7-3 with TRBJ2-3; 7 bases are a match to TRBD2. The J segment lost 0 bases and the V segment lost 4 bases, leaving 4 bases of the junction unmatched. In germline, CDR1 is SGHTA, CDR2 FQGTGA. The CDR3 totals 15 residues.

The chain uses TRBV6-5 and TRBJ1-1; 8 bases line up with TRBD1. Per the germline V gene, CDR1 is MNHEY and CDR2 is SVGAGI. Losses at the gene ends were 5 bases for V and 13 bases for J; bases not matched to a gene: 12. The CDR3 has 13 residues. CDR3 loop: CASSPDRGTGDFF. In DNA, the CDR3 is TGTGCCAGCAGTCCCGACAGGGGAACTGGGGATTTCTTT.

The rearrangement links TRBV20-1 to TRBJ1-3, with 9 bases lining up with TRBD1. V was pared by 3 bases and J by 0 bases, with 3 bases of the junction left unmatched. Per germline, CDR1 DFQATT and CDR2 SNEGSKA (reference sequence). The length of the CDR3 is 15 residues. Written as DNA, the CDR3 is TGCAGTGCTAGTAAGGGACAGGGCTCTGGAAACACCATATATTTT. It specifies CSASKGQGSGNTIYF.

This clonotype has a count of ten or more. The gene calls are TRBV7-9 and TRBJ1-1; D may be TRBD1 (6 bases). Germline values: CDR1 SEHNR, CDR2 FQNEAQ (reference sequence). V shed 9 bases and J shed 4 bases, with 15 bases lying between them. The CDR3 loop spans 13 amino acids. CDR3 protein: CASIKGEATEAFF. DNA of the CDR3: TGTGCCAGTATCAAGGGGGAGGCCACTGAAGCTTTCTTT.

This sequence joins TRBV5-1 and TRBJ2-5, with TRBD2 matching over 7 bases. Germline V lookup: CDR1 SGHRS, CDR2 YFSETQ. V lost 4 bases to trimming and J lost 5 bases; unmatched junction nucleotides: 14. The CDR3 is 16 amino acids. The CDR3 nucleotides read TGCGCCAGCAGCGGTTGGCGGGGGAGTAGGACGGAGACCCAGTACTTC. Its protein product is CASSGWRGSRTETQYF.

A few counts support this clonotype. This chain links TRBV28 with TRBJ1-2; 7 bases line up with TRBD1. Germline V gene data show CDR1 as MDHEN and CDR2 as SYDVKM. The CDR3 sequence is 15 residues long. The trim removed 6 bases at V and 9 bases at J, leaving 16 bases unmatched. CDR3 amino acids: CASREGQVSWVSYTF. The CDR3 DNA is TGTGCCAGCAGGGAAGGACAGGTTTCGTGGGTTAGCTACACCTTC.

The V gene is TRBV7-2, the J gene TRBJ2-1; TRBD1 matches at 8 bases. CDR3 size: 14 residues. CDR1 is SGHTA and CDR2 is FQGNSA in the germline V gene. V lost 4 bases, J lost 5 bases, and 4 bases stayed unmatched. CDR3 region: CASSYGQGDNEQFF. CDR3 DNA: TGTGCCAGCAGCTATGGACAGGGTGACAATGAGCAGTTCTTC.

This chain uses TRBV30 with TRBJ2-5; D is possibly TRBD1 (6 bases). This CDR3 is built from 12 residues. The germline CDR1 and CDR2 sequences are GTSNPN and SVGIG (reference sequence). Trimming left V 5 bases short and J 7 bases short, with 14 bases between. The CDR3 spells CAWRWGLGTQYF. The CDR3 bases are TGTGCCTGGCGGTGGGGGCTGGGGACCCAGTACTTC.

This clonotype has only a few counts. The gene calls are TRBV7-2 and TRBJ1-1; D gene uncertain. The CDR3 is 15 amino acids. The germline gives CDR1 SGHTA, CDR2 FQGNSA. The germline V and J ends were trimmed by 6 bases and 1 base, with 15 bases remaining between them. CDR3 DNA sequence: TGTGCCAGCAGTTACGGAGGGTCAAGGAACACTGAAGCTTTCTTT. Its translation: CASSYGGSRNTEAFF. Full variable domain (outside the CDR3, taken from reference TRBV7-2 and TRBJ1-1): GAGVSQSPSNKVTEKGKDVELRCDPISGHTALYWYRQSLGQGLEFLIYFQGNSAPDKSGLPSDRFSAERTGGSVSTLTIQRTQQEDSAVYLCASSYGGSRNTEAFFGQGTRLTVV.